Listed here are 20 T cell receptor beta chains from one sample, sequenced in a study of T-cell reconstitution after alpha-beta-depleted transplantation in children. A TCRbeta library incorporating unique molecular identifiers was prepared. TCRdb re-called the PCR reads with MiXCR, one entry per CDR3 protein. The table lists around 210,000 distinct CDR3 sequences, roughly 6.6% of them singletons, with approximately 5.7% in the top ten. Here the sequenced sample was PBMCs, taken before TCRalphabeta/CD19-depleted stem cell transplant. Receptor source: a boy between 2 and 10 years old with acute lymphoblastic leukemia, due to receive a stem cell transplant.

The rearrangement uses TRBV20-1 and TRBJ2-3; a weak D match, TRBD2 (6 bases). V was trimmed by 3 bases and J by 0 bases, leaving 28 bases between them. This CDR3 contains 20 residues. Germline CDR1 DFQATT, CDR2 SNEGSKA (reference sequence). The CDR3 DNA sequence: TGCAGTGCTAGCCTGACTAGAGGGAAAACCCAGCGTGGTAGCACAGATACGCAGTATTTT. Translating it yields CSASLTRGKTQRGSTDTQYF.

CDR3 in DNA: TGTGCCAGCGGTCGGGACAGCACCTACGAGCAGTACTTC. This encodes CASGRDSTYEQYF. The J gene is TRBJ2-7, the V gene TRBV11-3; 7 positions match TRBD1. This CDR3 is built from 13 residues. Germline V gene sequence: CDR1 SGHNT, CDR2 YENEEA. V lost 8 bases, J lost 2 bases, and 6 bases stayed unmatched.

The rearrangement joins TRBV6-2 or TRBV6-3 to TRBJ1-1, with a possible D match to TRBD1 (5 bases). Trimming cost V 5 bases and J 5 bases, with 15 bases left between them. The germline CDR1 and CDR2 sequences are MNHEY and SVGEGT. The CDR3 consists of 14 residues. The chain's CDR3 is CASSTTAVSTEAFF. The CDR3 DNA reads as TGTGCCAGCAGTACGACAGCGGTATCTACTGAAGCTTTCTTT.

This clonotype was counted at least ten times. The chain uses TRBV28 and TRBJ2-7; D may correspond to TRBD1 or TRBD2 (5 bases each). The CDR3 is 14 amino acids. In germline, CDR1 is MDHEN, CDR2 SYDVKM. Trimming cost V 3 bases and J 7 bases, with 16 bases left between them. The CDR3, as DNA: TGTGCCAGCAGTTTGAGGGACCCCCCTCAGGAGCAGTACTTC. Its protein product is CASSLRDPPQEQYF.

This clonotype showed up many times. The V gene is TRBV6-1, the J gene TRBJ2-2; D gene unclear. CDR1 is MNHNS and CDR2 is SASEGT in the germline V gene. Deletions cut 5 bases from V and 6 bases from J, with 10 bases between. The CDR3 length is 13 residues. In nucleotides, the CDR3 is TGTGCCAGCAGTCCCGAGTTGTCCGGGGAGCTGTTTTTT. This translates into CASSPELSGELFF.

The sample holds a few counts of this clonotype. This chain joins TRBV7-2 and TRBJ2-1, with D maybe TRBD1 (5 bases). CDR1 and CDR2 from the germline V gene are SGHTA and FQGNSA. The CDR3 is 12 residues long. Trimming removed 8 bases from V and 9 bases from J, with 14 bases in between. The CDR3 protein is CASSSSRVEQFF. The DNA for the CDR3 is TGTGCCAGCTCCTCAAGCAGGGTTGAGCAGTTCTTC. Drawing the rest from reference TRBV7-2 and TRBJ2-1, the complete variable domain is GAGVSQSPSNKVTEKGKDVELRCDPISGHTALYWYRQSLGQGLEFLIYFQGNSAPDKSGLPSDRFSAERTGGSVSTLTIQRTQQEDSAVYLCASSSSRVEQFFGPGTRLTVL.

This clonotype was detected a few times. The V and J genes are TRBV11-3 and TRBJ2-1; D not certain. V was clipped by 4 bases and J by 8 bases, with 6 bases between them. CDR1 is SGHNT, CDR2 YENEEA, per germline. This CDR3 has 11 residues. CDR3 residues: CASSSSHEQFF. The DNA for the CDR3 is TGTGCCAGCAGCTCCAGCCATGAGCAGTTCTTC.

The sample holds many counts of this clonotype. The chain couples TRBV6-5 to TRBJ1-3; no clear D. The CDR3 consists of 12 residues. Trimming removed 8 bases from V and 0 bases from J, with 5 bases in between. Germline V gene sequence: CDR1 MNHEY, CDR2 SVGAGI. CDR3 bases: TGTGCCAGCTTGAGCTCTGGAAACACCATATATTTT. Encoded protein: CASLSSGNTIYF.

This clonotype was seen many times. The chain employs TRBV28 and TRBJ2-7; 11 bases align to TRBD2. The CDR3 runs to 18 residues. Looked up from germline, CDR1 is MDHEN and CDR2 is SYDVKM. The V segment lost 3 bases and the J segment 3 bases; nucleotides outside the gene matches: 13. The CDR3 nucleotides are TGTGCCAGCAGTTTGGGGCCACTACTAGCGGGAGTAAGCTACGAGCAGTACTTC. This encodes CASSLGPLLAGVSYEQYF. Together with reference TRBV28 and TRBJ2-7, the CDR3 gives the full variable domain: DVKVTQSSRYLVKRTGEKVFLECVQDMDHENMFWYRQDPGLGLRLIYFSYDVKMKEKGDIPEGYSVSREKKERFSLILESASTNQTSMYLCASSLGPLLAGVSYEQYFGPGTRLTVT.

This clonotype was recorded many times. CDR3: CASSPTGPGHQYF. CDR3 coding DNA: TGTGCCAGCAGCCCGACCGGACCAGGGCATCAGTACTTC. The genes are TRBV11-2 and TRBJ2-4; D may be TRBD1 (5 bases). CDR3 length: 13 amino acids. Trimming pared 5 bases from V and 12 bases from J, leaving 17 bases between. CDR1 and CDR2 (germline): SGHAT, FQNNGV.

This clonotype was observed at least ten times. The CDR3 DNA reads TGTGCCAGCAGTTTTTTTCCAGGGGGTAACATTCAGTACTTC. Protein sequence: CASSFFPGGNIQYF. This chain uses TRBV28 with TRBJ2-4; 7 bases are a match to TRBD1. The germline V gene has CDR1 MDHEN and CDR2 SYDVKM. V lost 3 bases, J lost 7 bases, and 6 bases stayed unmatched. The CDR3 is 14 residues long.

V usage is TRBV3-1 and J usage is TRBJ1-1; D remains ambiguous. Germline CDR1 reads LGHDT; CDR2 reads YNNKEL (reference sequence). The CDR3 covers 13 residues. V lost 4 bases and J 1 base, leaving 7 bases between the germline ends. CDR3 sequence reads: CASSRRENTEAFF. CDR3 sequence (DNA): TGTGCCAGCAGCCGAAGGGAGAACACTGAAGCTTTCTTT.

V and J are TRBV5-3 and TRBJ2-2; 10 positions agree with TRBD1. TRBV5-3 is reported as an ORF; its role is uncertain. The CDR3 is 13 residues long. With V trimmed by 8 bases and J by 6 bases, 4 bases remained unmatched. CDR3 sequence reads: CARGTGVAGELFF. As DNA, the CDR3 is TGTGCCAGGGGGACAGGGGTGGCCGGGGAGCTGTTTTTT.

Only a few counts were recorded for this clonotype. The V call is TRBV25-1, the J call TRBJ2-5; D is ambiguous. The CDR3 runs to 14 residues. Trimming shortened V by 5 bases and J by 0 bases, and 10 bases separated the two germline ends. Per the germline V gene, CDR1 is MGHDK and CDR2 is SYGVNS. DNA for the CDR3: TGTGCCAGCAGTTATTACCGAAACCAAGAGACCCAGTACTTC. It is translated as CASSYYRNQETQYF.

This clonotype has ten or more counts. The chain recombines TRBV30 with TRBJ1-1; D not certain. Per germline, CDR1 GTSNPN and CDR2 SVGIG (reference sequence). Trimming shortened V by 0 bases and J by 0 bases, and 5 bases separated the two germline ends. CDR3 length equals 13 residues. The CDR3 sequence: CAWSVDVNTEAFF. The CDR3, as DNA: TGTGCCTGGAGTGTAGATGTGAACACTGAAGCTTTCTTT.

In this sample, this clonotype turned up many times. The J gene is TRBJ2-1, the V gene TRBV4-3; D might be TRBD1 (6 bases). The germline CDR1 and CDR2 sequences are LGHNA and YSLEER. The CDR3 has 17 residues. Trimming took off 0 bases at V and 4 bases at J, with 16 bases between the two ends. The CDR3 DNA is TGCGCCAGCAGCCAAGACGGTTTACAGGGTCGGTACAATGAGCAGTTCTTC. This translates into CASSQDGLQGRYNEQFF.

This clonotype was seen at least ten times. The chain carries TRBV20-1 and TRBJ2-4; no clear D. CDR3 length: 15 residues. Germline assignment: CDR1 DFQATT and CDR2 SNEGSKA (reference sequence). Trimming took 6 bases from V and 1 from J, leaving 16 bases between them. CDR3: CSAPNTAAAKNIQYF. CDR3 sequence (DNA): TGCAGTGCCCCTAATACGGCAGCGGCCAAAAACATTCAGTACTTC.

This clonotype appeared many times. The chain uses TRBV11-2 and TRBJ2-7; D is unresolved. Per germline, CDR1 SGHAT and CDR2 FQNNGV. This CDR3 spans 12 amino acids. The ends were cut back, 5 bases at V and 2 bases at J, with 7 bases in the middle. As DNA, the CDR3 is TGTGCCAGCAGCGTACAAGCCTACGAGCAGTACTTC. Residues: CASSVQAYEQYF.

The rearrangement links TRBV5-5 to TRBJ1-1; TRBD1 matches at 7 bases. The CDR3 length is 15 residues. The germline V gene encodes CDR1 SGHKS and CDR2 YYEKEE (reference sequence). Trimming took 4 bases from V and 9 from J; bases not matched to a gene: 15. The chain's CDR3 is CASSPPLGDSLKAFF. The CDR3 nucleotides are TGTGCCAGCAGCCCCCCATTAGGGGACAGCCTAAAAGCTTTCTTT. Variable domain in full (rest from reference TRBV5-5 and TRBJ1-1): DAGVTQSPTHLIKTRGQQVTLRCSPISGHKSVSWYQQVLGQGPQFIFQYYEKEERGRGNFPDRFSARQFPNYSSELNVNALLLGDSALYLCASSPPLGDSLKAFFGQGTRLTVV.

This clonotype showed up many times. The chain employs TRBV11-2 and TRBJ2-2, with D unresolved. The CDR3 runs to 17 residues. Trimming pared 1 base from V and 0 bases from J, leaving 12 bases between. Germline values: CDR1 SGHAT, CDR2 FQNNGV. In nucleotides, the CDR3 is TGTGCCAGCAGCTTAGGTCTTCAGGCGACGAACACCGGGGAGCTGTTTTTT. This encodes CASSLGLQATNTGELFF.